This TCR beta chain comes out of a study of blood T cells in healthy people across ages. Findings of the study overall: Strongly correlated with naive T cell percentage was TCR beta diversity.

Then a second PCR, running about 6 to 12 cycles, was carried out with a sample-barcoded 5' primer and a J-beta primer mix. Paired-end reads containing CDR3 totaled no fewer than 3 million for each sample. TCRdb analysed the 5' RACE reads with MiXCR anew, one entry per CDR3 protein. Here the sample spans 1,300,000 or so distinct CDR3 sequences, approximately 59% being singletons. In germline, CDR1 is SGDLS, CDR2 YYNGEE. J lost 5 bases, V lost 2 bases, and 3 bases had no gene match. This CDR3 comprises 13 residues. Worth noting for this clonotype: The antigen is unknown.

Healthy Caucasians from Russia aged about 6 to 90 served as donors. Sequencing was carried out using blood. The receptor was isolated from a man in his late teens or twenties in good health. This chain joins TRBV9 and TRBJ2-7; 8 bases agree with TRBD1. The CDR3: CASSVAGGDEQYF. In DNA form, the CDR3 reads TGTGCCAGCAGCGTCGCAGGGGGCGACGAGCAGTACTTC.